This T cell receptor (beta chain) stems from a study of beta chain features in type 1 diabetes. Study-wide results and limits: Type 1 diabetes patients showed fewer insertions and more deletions at VDJ junctions. A greater similarity of naive, central memory and Treg TCRB repertoires was seen among patients than among healthy donors. People with Type 1 diabetes carried modestly yet significantly shorter TCRB CDR3s in all four CD4+ subsets.

CD45RO/CCR7/CD25/CD127/CD95/CD27 separated CD4+ naive, central memory, regulatory and stem cell-like memory cells by sorting. The purity of all sorted populations exceeded 98%. This CDR3 spans 14 amino acids. Trimming took 5 bases from V and 2 from J, leaving 10 bases between them. CDR1 is LNHNV and CDR2 is YYDKDF in the germline V gene (reference sequence). Expressed TCRB transcripts were sequenced after all isolated RNA was converted to cDNA. The method was immunoSEQ multiplex PCR; TCRdb's version includes in-frame clones alone and lacks a portion of them. The data contain 600,000 to 750,000 clones, 9.5% to 15% of them seen just once; the ten biggest clones take up around 0.12%. The sample holds a few counts of this clone. Its antigen is undetermined.

Sequencing used naive CD4+ T cells from blood. The gene calls are TRBV15 and TRBJ1-3; tentative D call: TRBD1 (6 bases). The TCR originated in a man aged 25-40 years with type 1 diabetes. CDR3 region: CATSVYRAGNTIYF. CDR3 nucleotide sequence: TGTGCCACCAGCGTTTACAGGGCTGGAAACACCATATATTTT.